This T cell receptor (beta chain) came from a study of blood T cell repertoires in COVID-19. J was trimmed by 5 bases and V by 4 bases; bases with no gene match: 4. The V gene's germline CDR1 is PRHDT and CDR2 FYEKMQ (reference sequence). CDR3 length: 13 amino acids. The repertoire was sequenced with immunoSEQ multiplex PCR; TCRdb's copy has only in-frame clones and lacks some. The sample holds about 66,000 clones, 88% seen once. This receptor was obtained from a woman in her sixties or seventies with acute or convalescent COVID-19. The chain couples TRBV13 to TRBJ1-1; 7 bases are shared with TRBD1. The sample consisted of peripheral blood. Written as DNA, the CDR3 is TGTGCCAGCAGCTCTACGACAGGGACTGAAGCTTTCTTT. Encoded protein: CASSSTTGTEAFF.